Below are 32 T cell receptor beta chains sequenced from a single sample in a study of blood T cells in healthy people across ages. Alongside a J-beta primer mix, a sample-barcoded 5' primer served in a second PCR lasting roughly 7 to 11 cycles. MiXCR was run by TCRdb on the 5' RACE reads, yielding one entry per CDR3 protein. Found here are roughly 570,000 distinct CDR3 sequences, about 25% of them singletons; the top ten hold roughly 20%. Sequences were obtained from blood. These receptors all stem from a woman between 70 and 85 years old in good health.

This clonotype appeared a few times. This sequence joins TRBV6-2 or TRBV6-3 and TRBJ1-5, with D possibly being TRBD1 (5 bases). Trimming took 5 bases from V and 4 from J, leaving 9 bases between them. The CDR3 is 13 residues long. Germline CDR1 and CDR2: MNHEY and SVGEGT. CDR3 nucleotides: TGTGCCAGCAGTCGGGGACCGAATCAGCCCCAGCATTTT. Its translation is CASSRGPNQPQHF.

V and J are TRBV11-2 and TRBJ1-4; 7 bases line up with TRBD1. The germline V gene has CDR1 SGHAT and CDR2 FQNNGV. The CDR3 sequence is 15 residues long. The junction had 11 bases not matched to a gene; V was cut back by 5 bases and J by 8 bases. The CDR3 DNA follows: TGTGCCAGCAGCCCATCGGGACAGTCCGTAGAAAAACTGTTTTTT. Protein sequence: CASSPSGQSVEKLFF.

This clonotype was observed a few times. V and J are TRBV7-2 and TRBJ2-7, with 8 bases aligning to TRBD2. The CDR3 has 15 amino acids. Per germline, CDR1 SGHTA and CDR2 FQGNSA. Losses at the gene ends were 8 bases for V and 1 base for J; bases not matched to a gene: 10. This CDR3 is CASGWASGLSYEQYF. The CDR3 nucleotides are TGTGCCAGCGGTTGGGCTAGCGGGTTGTCCTACGAGCAGTACTTC.

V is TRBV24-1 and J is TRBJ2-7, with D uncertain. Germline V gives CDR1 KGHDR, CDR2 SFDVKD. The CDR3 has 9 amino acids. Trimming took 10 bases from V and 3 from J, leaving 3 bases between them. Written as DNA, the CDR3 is TGTGCCACAAACTACGAGCAGTACTTC. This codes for CATNYEQYF.

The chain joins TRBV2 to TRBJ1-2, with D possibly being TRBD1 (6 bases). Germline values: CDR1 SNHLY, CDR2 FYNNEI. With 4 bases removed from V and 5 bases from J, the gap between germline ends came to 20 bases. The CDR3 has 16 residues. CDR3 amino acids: CASSGTGTDRIYGYTF. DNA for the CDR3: TGTGCCAGCAGTGGAACCGGGACGGACAGAATTTATGGCTACACCTTC. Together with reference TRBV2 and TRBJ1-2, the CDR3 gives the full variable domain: EPEVTQTPSHQVTQMGQEVILRCVPISNHLYFYWYRQILGQKVEFLVSFYNNEISEKSEIFDDQFSVERPDGSNFTLKIRSTKLEDSAMYFCASSGTGTDRIYGYTFGSGTRLTVV.

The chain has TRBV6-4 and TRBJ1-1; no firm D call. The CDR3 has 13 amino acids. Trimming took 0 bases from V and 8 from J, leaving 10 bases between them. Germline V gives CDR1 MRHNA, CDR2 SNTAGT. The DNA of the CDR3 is TGTGCCAGCAGTGACTCGAATCGGGCCGAAGCTTTCTTT. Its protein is CASSDSNRAEAFF.

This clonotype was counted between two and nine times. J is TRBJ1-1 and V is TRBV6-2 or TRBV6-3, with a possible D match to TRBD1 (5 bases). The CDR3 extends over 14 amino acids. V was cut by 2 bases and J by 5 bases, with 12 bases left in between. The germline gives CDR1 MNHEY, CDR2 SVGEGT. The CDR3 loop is CASSYGGSGTEAFF. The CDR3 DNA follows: TGTGCCAGCAGTTACGGGGGATCAGGTACTGAAGCTTTCTTT.

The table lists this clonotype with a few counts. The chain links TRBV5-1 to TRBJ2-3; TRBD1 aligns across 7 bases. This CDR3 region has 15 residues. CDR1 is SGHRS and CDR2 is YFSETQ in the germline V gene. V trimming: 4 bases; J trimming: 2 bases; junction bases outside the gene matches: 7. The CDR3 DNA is TGCGCCAGCAGCAAGGGGGCGCCCAACACAGATACGCAGTATTTT. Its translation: CASSKGAPNTDTQYF.

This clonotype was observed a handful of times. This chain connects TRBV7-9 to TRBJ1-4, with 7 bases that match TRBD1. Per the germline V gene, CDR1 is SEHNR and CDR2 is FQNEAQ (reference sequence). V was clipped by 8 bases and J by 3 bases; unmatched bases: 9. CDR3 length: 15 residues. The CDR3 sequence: CASPPSGTANEKLFF. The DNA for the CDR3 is TGTGCCAGCCCACCCTCAGGGACAGCTAATGAAAAACTGTTTTTT.

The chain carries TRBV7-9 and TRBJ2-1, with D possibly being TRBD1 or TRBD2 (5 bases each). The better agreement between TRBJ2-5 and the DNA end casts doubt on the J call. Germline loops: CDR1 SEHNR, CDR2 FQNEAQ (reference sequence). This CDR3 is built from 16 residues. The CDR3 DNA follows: TGTGCCAGCAGCCCGAGTCGGGCAGGGTGGAGCGGGACCCAGTACTTC. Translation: CASSPSRAGWSGTQYF.

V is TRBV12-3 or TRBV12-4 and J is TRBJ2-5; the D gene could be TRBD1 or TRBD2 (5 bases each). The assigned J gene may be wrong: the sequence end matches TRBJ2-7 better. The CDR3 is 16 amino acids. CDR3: CASSSGSDNGDYEQYF. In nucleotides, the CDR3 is TGTGCCAGCAGTTCGGGATCGGACAACGGGGACTACGAGCAGTACTTC.

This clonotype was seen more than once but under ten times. The DNA of the CDR3 is TGTGCCAGCAGCACCGGACTAGCGGGGGGTCGAGAGACCCAGTACTTC. It translates to CASSTGLAGGRETQYF. V is TRBV7-2 and J is TRBJ2-5; 14 bases are shared with TRBD2. V lost 5 bases and J lost 4; bases outside the gene matches: 6. The CDR3 totals 16 residues. Germline lookup yields CDR1 SGHTA and CDR2 FQGNSA.

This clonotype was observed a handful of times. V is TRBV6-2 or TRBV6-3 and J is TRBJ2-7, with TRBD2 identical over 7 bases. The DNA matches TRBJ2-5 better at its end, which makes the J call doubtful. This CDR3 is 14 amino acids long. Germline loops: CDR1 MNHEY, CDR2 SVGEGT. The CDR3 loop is CASSYGRVAETQYF. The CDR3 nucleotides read TGTGCCAGCAGTTACGGGAGGGTGGCAGAGACCCAGTACTTC.

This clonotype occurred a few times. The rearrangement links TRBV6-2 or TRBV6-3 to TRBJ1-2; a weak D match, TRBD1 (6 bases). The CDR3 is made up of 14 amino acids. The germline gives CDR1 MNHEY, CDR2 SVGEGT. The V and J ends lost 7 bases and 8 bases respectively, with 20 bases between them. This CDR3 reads CASKNYRDNKGYTF. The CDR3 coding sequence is TGTGCCAGCAAGAATTACCGGGACAATAAAGGCTACACCTTC.

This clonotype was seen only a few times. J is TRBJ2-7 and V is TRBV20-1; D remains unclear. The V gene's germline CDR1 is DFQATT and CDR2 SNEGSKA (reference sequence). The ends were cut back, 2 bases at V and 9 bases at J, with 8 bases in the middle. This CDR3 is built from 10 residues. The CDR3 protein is CSARNDGQYF. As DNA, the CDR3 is TGCAGTGCTAGAAATGACGGGCAGTACTTC.

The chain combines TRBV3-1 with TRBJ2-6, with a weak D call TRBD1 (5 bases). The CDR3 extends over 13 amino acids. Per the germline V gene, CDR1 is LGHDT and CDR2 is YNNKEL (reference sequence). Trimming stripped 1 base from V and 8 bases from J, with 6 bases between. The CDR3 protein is CASSQVGPNVLTF. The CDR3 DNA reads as TGTGCCAGCAGCCAAGTGGGGCCCAACGTCCTGACTTTC.

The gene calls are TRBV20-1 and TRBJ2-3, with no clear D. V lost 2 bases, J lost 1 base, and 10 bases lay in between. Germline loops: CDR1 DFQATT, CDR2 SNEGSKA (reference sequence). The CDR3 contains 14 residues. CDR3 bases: TGCAGTGCTAGACACTCTCCCCGCACAGATACGCAGTATTTT. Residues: CSARHSPRTDTQYF.

In DNA form, the CDR3 reads TGTGCCAGCAGTCTGTATCAGGATACGCAGTATTTT. Protein: CASSLYQDTQYF. The chain has TRBV12-3 or TRBV12-4 and TRBJ2-3; D ambiguous. This CDR3 spans 12 amino acids. The V gene lost 5 bases and the J gene lost 6 bases, with 9 bases spanning the gap.

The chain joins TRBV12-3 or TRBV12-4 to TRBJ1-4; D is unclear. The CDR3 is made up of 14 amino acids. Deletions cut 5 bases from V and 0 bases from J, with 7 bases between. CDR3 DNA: TGTGCCAGCAGTCCTGAGACAACTAATGAAAAACTGTTTTTT. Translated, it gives CASSPETTNEKLFF.

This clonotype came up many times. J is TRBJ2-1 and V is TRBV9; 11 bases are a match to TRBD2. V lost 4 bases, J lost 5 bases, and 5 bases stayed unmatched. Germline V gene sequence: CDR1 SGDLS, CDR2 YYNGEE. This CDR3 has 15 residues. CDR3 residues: CASSPSGGSDNEQFF. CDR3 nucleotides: TGTGCCAGCAGCCCTAGCGGGGGGAGTGACAATGAGCAGTTCTTC.

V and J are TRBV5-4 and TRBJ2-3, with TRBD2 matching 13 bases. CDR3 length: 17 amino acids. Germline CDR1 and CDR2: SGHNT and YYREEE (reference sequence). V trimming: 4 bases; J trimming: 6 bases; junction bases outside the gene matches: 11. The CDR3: CASSRRRTSGGKDTQYF. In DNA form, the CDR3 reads TGTGCCAGCAGCCGGAGAAGGACTAGCGGGGGAAAGGATACGCAGTATTTT.

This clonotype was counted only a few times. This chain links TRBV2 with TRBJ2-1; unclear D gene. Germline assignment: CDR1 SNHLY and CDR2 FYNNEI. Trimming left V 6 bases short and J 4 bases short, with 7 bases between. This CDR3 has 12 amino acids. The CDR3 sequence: CASRGDYNEQFF. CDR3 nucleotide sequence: TGTGCCAGCAGGGGCGATTACAATGAGCAGTTCTTC.

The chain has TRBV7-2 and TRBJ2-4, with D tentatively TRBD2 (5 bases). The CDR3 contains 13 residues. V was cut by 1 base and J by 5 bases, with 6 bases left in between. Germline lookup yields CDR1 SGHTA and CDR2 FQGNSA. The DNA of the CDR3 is TGTGCCAGCAGCTTAGGGCGGGAAAACATTCAGTACTTC. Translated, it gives CASSLGRENIQYF.

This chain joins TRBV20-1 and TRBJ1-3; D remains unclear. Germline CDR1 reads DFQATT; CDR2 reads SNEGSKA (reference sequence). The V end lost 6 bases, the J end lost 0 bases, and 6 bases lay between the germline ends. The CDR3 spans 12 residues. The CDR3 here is CSARLSGNTIYF. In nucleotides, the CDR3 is TGCAGTGCCCGTCTCTCTGGAAACACCATATATTTT.

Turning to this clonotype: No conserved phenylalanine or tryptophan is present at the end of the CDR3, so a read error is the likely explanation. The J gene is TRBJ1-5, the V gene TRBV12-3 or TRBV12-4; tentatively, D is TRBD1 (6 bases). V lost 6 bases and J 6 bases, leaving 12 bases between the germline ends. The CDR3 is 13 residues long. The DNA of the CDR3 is TGTGCCAGCAGACGAGAGGACAGTCAGCCCCAGCATCTT. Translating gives CASRREDSQPQHL.

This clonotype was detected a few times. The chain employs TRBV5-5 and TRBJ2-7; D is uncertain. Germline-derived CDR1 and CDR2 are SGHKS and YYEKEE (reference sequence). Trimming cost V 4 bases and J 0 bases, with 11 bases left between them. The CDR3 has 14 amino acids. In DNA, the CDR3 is TGTGCCAGCAGCCCCAGGTCCAGCTCCTACGAGCAGTACTTC. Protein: CASSPRSSSYEQYF.

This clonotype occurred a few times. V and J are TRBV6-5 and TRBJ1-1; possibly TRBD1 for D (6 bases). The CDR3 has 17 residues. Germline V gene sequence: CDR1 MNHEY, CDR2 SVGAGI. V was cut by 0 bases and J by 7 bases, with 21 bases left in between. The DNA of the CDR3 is TGTGCCAGCAGTTACTCGAGCTATAGGACAGCTCCTAATGAAGCTTTCTTT. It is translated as CASSYSSYRTAPNEAFF.

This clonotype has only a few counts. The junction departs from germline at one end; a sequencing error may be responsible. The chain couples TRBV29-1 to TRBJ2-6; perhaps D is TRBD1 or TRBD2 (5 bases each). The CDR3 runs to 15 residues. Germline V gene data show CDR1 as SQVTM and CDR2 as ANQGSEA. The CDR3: CSVEWAGSGANVLTF. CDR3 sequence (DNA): TGCAGCGTTGAATGGGCAGGCTCCGGGGCCAACGTCTTGACTTTC.

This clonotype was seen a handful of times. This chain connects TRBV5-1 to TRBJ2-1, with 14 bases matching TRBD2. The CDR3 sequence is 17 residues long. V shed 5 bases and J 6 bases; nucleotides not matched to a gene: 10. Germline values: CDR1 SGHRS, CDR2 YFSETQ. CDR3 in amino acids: CASSGGLGTSGGNEQFF. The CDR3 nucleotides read TGCGCCAGCAGTGGGGGCCTCGGGACTAGCGGGGGCAATGAGCAGTTCTTC.

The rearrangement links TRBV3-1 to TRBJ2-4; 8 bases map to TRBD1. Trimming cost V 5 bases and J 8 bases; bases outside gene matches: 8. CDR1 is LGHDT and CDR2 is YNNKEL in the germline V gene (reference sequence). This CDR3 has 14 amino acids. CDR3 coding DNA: TGTGCCAGCAGCTACGGACAGGGTGTGGACATTCAGTACTTC. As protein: CASSYGQGVDIQYF.

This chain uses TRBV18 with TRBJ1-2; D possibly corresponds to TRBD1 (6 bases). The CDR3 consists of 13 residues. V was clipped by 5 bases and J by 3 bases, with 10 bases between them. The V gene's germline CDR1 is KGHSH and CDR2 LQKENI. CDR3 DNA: TGTGCCAGCTCAAGGGGGGGAGACTATGGCTACACCTTC. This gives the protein CASSRGGDYGYTF.

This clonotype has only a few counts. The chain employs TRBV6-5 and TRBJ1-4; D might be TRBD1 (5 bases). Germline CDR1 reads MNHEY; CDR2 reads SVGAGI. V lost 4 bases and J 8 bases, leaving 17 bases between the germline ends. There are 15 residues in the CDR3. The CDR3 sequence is CASSLDSGPGEKLFF. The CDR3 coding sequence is TGTGCCAGCAGTTTAGATTCGGGACCGGGGGAAAAACTGTTTTTT.